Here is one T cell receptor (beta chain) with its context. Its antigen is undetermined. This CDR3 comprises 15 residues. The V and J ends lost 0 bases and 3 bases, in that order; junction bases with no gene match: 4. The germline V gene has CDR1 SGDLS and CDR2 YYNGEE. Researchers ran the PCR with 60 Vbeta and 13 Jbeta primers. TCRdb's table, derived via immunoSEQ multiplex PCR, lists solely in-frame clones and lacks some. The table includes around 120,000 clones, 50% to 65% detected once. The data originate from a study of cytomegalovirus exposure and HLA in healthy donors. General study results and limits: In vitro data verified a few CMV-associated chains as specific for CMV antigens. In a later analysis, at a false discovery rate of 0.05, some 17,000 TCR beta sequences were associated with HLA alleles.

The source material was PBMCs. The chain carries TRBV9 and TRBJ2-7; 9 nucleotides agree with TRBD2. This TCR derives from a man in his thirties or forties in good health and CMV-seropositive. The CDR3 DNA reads TGTGCCAGCAGCGTAGCAGCGGGGGGCCTCTACGAGCAGTACTTC. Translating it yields CASSVAAGGLYEQYF.